These 26 T cell receptor beta chains share one sample of origin, sequenced in a study of cytotoxic CD8 clonotypes in ibrutinib-treated CLL. Clones were read by immunoSEQ multiplex PCR, and TCRdb kept only the in-frame ones, dropping some. The profile shows some 300,000 clones, just under 80% of them singletons. Material: PBMCs, obtained before ibrutinib treatment. These receptors came from a human donor with chronic lymphocytic leukemia.

The chain couples TRBV6-5 to TRBJ1-1, with 7 bases lining up with TRBD1. CDR1 is MNHEY and CDR2 is SVGAGI in the germline V gene. The ends lost 4 bases at V and 2 bases at J; junction bases unmatched: 7. CDR3 size: 15 residues. CDR3 in amino acids: CASSSLDRVNTEAFF. DNA of the CDR3: TGTGCCAGCAGTTCCCTTGACAGGGTAAACACTGAAGCTTTCTTT.

The chain has TRBV5-1 and TRBJ2-1; 7 bases are shared with TRBD2. The CDR3 loop spans 15 amino acids. From germline, CDR1 is SGHRS and CDR2 YFSETQ. Trimming took 4 bases from V and 2 from J; bases not matched to a gene: 6. CDR3 protein: CASSLGLTPYNEQFF. In DNA form, the CDR3 reads TGCGCCAGCAGCCTGGGACTAACCCCCTACAATGAGCAGTTCTTC.

V is TRBV6-6 and J is TRBJ2-1, with 12 nucleotides matching TRBD1. Germline trimming cut 6 bases from V and 7 bases from J; bases unmatched to any gene: 7. Germline values: CDR1 MNHNY, CDR2 SVGAGI (reference sequence). This CDR3 has 15 amino acids. The CDR3 here is CASRPGTGGRNEQFF. The CDR3 DNA follows: TGTGCCAGCAGACCCGGGACAGGGGGCCGGAATGAGCAGTTCTTC.

The count of this clone is one. V gene TRBV11-2 combines with J gene TRBJ2-7, with 9 bases fitting TRBD1. The germline V gene has CDR1 SGHAT and CDR2 FQNNGV. CDR3 length: 17 amino acids. V lost 5 bases to trimming and J lost 2 bases; unmatched junction nucleotides: 13. The CDR3 DNA is TGTGCCAGCAGCCGGGACAGGGCAATTTCTTTTCCCTACGAGCAGTACTTC. This encodes CASSRDRAISFPYEQYF.

This clone was seen once. The CDR3 protein is CASSVAGHKKETQYF. CDR3 coding DNA: TGTGCCAGCAGCGTGGCAGGACATAAAAAAGAGACCCAGTACTTC. The rearrangement links TRBV7-3 to TRBJ2-5, with a tentative D call TRBD1 (5 bases). Germline CDR1 reads SGHTA; CDR2 reads FQGTGA. CDR3 size: 15 residues. The V end lost 5 bases, the J end lost 3 bases, and 16 bases lay between the germline ends.

The gene calls are TRBV6-6 and TRBJ1-3; the D is unclear. The CDR3 consists of 14 residues. CDR1 is MNHNY and CDR2 is SVGAGI in the germline V gene (reference sequence). Deletions cut 2 bases from V and 8 bases from J, with 13 bases between. The CDR3: CASSYHRIADTIYF. The CDR3 DNA sequence: TGTGCCAGCAGTTACCACAGAATCGCGGACACCATATATTTT.

This clone was seen just once. The chain uses TRBV10-2 and TRBJ1-2, with a tentative D call TRBD1 (6 bases). This CDR3 is built from 15 residues. Per germline, CDR1 WSHSY and CDR2 SAAADI. Between the trimmed V and J ends, which lost 4 bases and 2 bases, there was a span of 14 bases. CDR3 sequence: CASSAETGENYGYTF. The CDR3, as DNA: TGCGCCAGCAGTGCAGAGACAGGTGAAAACTATGGCTACACCTTC.

The chain uses TRBV18 and TRBJ2-1; 8 bases match TRBD1. The CDR3 loop spans 17 amino acids. CDR1 and CDR2 from the germline V gene are KGHSH and LQKENI. After removal of 3 bases from V and 4 bases from J, the junction contained 11 bases not matched to a gene. The CDR3 region is CASSPRGAGGNYNEQFF. The CDR3 nucleotides are TGTGCCAGCTCACCCCGCGGGGCAGGGGGCAATTACAATGAGCAGTTCTTC.

With respect to this clone: In the same sample, other DNA sequences code for this CDR3. This chain connects TRBV6-5 to TRBJ1-2; the D is unclear. CDR3 length: 13 amino acids. Germline V lookup: CDR1 MNHEY, CDR2 SVGAGI. V gave up 0 bases and J gave up 4 bases, with 6 bases separating them. This chain's CDR3 is CASSYSGGYGYTF. The CDR3, as DNA: TGTGCCAGCAGTTACTCCGGCGGCTATGGCTACACCTTC.

CDR3 protein: CASSLSGTRRDQPQHF. CDR3 in DNA: TGTGCCAGCAGTTTATCTGGGACAAGGAGGGATCAGCCCCAGCATTTT. This chain connects TRBV28 to TRBJ1-5; D may be TRBD1 (6 bases). This CDR3 region has 16 residues. Germline loops: CDR1 MDHEN, CDR2 SYDVKM. The V and J ends lost 1 base and 5 bases respectively, with 15 bases between them.

This clone is a singleton in its sample. V gene TRBV28 combines with J gene TRBJ2-1; D is uncertain. Between the trimmed V and J ends, which lost 5 bases and 4 bases, there was a span of 9 bases. CDR1 is MDHEN, CDR2 SYDVKM, per germline. The CDR3 consists of 13 residues. In DNA, the CDR3 is TGTGCCAGCAGTCCACCGGGTTACAATGAGCAGTTCTTC. Encoded protein: CASSPPGYNEQFF.

This chain uses TRBV9 with TRBJ1-1, with a possible D match to TRBD1 (5 bases). The CDR3 consists of 14 residues. Germline V lookup: CDR1 SGDLS, CDR2 YYNGEE. V shed 2 bases and J shed 1 base, with 9 bases lying between them. The CDR3 is CASSVRDGNTEAFF. The CDR3 region has the DNA TGTGCCAGCAGCGTCCGGGACGGGAACACTGAAGCTTTCTTT.

The J gene is TRBJ1-1, the V gene TRBV27; no reliable D call. The CDR3 extends over 14 amino acids. Germline CDR1 is MNHEY and CDR2 is SMNVEV (reference sequence). V dropped 3 bases and J dropped 0 bases, with 8 bases sitting between them. This CDR3 reads CASSFLGMNTEAFF. For the CDR3, the DNA is TGTGCCAGCAGTTTCCTAGGGATGAACACTGAAGCTTTCTTT.

This chain connects TRBV5-1 to TRBJ1-1; TRBD1 is a possible D gene (6 bases). This CDR3 contains 14 residues. In germline, CDR1 is SGHRS, CDR2 YFSETQ. Trimming removed 4 bases from V and 2 bases from J, with 12 bases in between. As DNA, the CDR3 is TGCGCCAGCAGCCTTACGGGACAAAACACTGAAGCTTTCTTT. It codes for CASSLTGQNTEAFF.

This chain links TRBV7-8 with TRBJ1-5, with D possibly being TRBD1 (5 bases). The V gene lost 2 bases and the J gene lost 4 bases, with 12 bases spanning the gap. The CDR3 spans 15 residues. Germline CDR1 and CDR2: SGHVS and FQNEAQ. CDR3 sequence reads: CASSLFGAGNQPQHF. DNA of the CDR3: TGTGCCAGCAGCTTATTTGGGGCAGGGAATCAGCCCCAGCATTTT.

This rearrangement joins TRBV15 to TRBJ1-5; D remains ambiguous. The CDR3 totals 15 residues. V lost 5 bases and J 0 bases, leaving 11 bases between the germline ends. Germline V lookup: CDR1 LNHNV, CDR2 YYDKDF (reference sequence). CDR3 bases: TGTGCCACCAGCGGACCAACATATAGCAATCAGCCCCAGCATTTT. It is translated as CATSGPTYSNQPQHF.

This clone has just one count. V and J are TRBV5-4 and TRBJ1-3; D unresolved. CDR3 length: 14 residues. The V gene lost 4 bases and the J gene lost 4 bases, with 12 bases spanning the gap. Germline V gives CDR1 SGHNT, CDR2 YYREEE (reference sequence). CDR3 sequence (DNA): TGTGCCAGCAGCCTCGGGTTTTCCGGAAACACCATATATTTT. Translating gives CASSLGFSGNTIYF. Full variable domain (remainder filled in from reference TRBV5-4 and TRBJ1-3): ETGVTQSPTHLIKTRGQQVTLRCSSQSGHNTVSWYQQALGQGPQFIFQYYREEENGRGNFPPRFSGLQFPNYSSELNVNALELDDSALYLCASSLGFSGNTIYFGEGSWLTVV.

The chain combines TRBV18 with TRBJ1-3, with TRBD1 identical over 10 bases. Looked up from germline, CDR1 is KGHSH and CDR2 is LQKENI. The junction had 5 bases not matched to a gene; V was cut back by 6 bases and J by 3 bases. The CDR3 runs to 15 residues. The CDR3, as DNA: TGTGCCAGCTCCCCCAGGACAGGGGGTGGAAACACCATATATTTT. The encoded protein is CASSPRTGGGNTIYF.

The chain employs TRBV2 and TRBJ1-2; 12 nucleotides agree with TRBD1. Germline V CDR1 and CDR2: SNHLY, FYNNEI. The CDR3 has 14 residues. Trimming at V came to 7 bases and at J to 6 bases, leaving 6 bases not matched to a gene. CDR3 region: CASTIGTGGDGYTF. In DNA, the CDR3 is TGTGCCAGCACAATAGGGACAGGGGGCGATGGCTACACCTTC.

The V and J genes are TRBV15 and TRBJ2-4; perhaps TRBD1 as D (6 bases). V lost 3 bases, J lost 0 bases, and 21 bases lay in between. This CDR3 contains 19 residues. Germline V gene lookup returns CDR1 LNHNV and CDR2 YYDKDF (reference sequence). CDR3 sequence (DNA): TGTGCCACCAGCAGGTGGAGTCCTCACAGGGAACAAGCCAAAAACATTCAGTACTTC. This sequence encodes CATSRWSPHREQAKNIQYF. Full variable domain (rest looked up from reference TRBV15 and TRBJ2-4): DAMVIQNPRYQVTQFGKPVTLSCSQTLNHNVMYWYQQKSSQAPKLLFHYYDKDFNNEADTPDNFQSRRPNTSFCFLDIRSPGLGDTAMYLCATSRWSPHREQAKNIQYFGAGTRLSVL.

This clone was picked up a small number of times. This rearrangement joins TRBV2 to TRBJ2-1; D not resolved. V dropped 2 bases and J dropped 9 bases, with 11 bases sitting between them. From germline, CDR1 is SNHLY and CDR2 FYNNEI. This CDR3 has 13 residues. The chain's CDR3 is CASSEQYLTEQFF. The DNA of the CDR3 is TGTGCCAGCAGTGAACAATACCTAACTGAGCAGTTCTTC.

This rearrangement joins TRBV7-8 to TRBJ2-1; 7 bases are shared with TRBD2. The CDR3 runs 16 residues. V was pared by 1 base and J by 3 bases, with 6 bases of the junction left unmatched. The germline CDR1 and CDR2 sequences are SGHVS and FQNEAQ. CDR3 sequence (DNA): TGTGCCAGCAGCTTAGTCAGCGGGACTAACTACAATGAGCAGTTCTTC. Its translation: CASSLVSGTNYNEQFF. Using reference TRBV7-8 and TRBJ2-1 for the parts outside the CDR3, the full variable domain is GAGVSQSPRYKVAKRGQDVALRCDPISGHVSLFWYQQALGQGPEFLTYFQNEAQLDKSGLPSDRFFAERPEGSVSTLKIQRTQQEDSAVYLCASSLVSGTNYNEQFFGPGTRLTVL.

This clone was counted once. The chain uses TRBV19 and TRBJ2-7; TRBD2 matches at 10 bases. J was trimmed by 5 bases and V by 10 bases; bases with no gene match: 14. The germline CDR1 and CDR2 sequences are LNHDA and SQIVND (reference sequence). The CDR3 is 15 residues long. DNA of the CDR3: TGTGCCACGTCTCAGCTAGCGGGAGTTGGGAACGAGCAGTACTTC. Its protein is CATSQLAGVGNEQYF.

A few counts support this clone. The chain combines TRBV11-2 with TRBJ2-1, with D possibly being TRBD1 (6 bases). The germline V and J ends were trimmed by 6 bases and 5 bases, with 17 bases remaining between them. The CDR3 consists of 15 residues. Per the germline V gene, CDR1 is SGHAT and CDR2 is FQNNGV. The CDR3 reads CASSHNDRPNNEQFF. CDR3 DNA sequence: TGTGCCAGCAGTCATAATGACAGGCCGAACAATGAGCAGTTCTTC.

This sequence joins TRBV14 and TRBJ2-7; no definite D call. V lost 4 bases, J lost 0 bases, and 13 bases lay in between. The germline V gene has CDR1 SGHDN and CDR2 FVKESK. This CDR3 has 15 residues. CDR3 in amino acids: CASSRYSAYSYEQYF. Here the CDR3 DNA reads TGTGCCAGCAGCCGGTACAGCGCATACTCCTACGAGCAGTACTTC.

The rearrangement joins TRBV5-1 to TRBJ1-2, with TRBD1 identical over 8 bases. CDR1 is SGHRS and CDR2 is YFSETQ in the germline V gene. V trimming: 4 bases; J trimming: 2 bases; junction bases outside the gene matches: 13. This CDR3 spans 17 amino acids. As DNA, the CDR3 is TGCGCCAGCAGCCCGGCTCGGACAGGGATCAGGAACTATGGCTACACCTTC. Translation: CASSPARTGIRNYGYTF.